The 7 T cell receptor beta chains presented below share a single source sample, sequenced in a study of naive and memory T cell subsets. Both TRBC1 and TRBC2 were covered by a beta constant-region primer of two equimolar oligonucleotides. Using its own MiXCR run on the UMI-ligation and nested PCR reads, TCRdb lists one record per CDR3 protein. The data contain about 85,000 distinct CDR3 sequences, 13% of them singletons. The sequenced sample consisted of central memory CD4+ T cells from blood. These receptors were collected from a human donor in good health.

V and J are TRBV20-1 and TRBJ1-1, with 10 bases matching TRBD1. Trimming at V came to 5 bases and at J to 4 bases, leaving 10 bases not matched to a gene. Germline values: CDR1 DFQATT, CDR2 SNEGSKA (reference sequence). The CDR3 covers 15 residues. In DNA, the CDR3 is TGCAGTGCTGTCCCCGGGACAGGGGCGGGCACTGAAGCTTTCTTT. Protein sequence: CSAVPGTGAGTEAFF.

This clonotype appeared many times. The chain is built from TRBV29-1 and TRBJ2-7; TRBD2 agrees at 7 bases. Trimming cost V 0 bases and J 2 bases; bases outside gene matches: 4. Per the germline V gene, CDR1 is SQVTM and CDR2 is ANQGSEA. The CDR3 runs to 14 residues. The CDR3 here is CSVEDPGGAYEQYF. As DNA, the CDR3 is TGCAGCGTTGAAGACCCGGGGGGTGCCTACGAGCAGTACTTC.

This clonotype came up many times. The chain employs TRBV7-2 and TRBJ2-7; 9 nucleotides align to TRBD2. V trimming: 1 base; J trimming: 3 bases; junction bases outside the gene matches: 1. The CDR3 extends over 14 amino acids. The germline V gene encodes CDR1 SGHTA and CDR2 FQGNSA. CDR3 DNA sequence: TGTGCCAGCAGCTTAGGGACTAGCGTCTACGAGCAGTACTTC. Amino acid sequence: CASSLGTSVYEQYF. The variable domain in full, with the rest retrieved from reference TRBV7-2 and TRBJ2-7, is GAGVSQSPSNKVTEKGKDVELRCDPISGHTALYWYRQSLGQGLEFLIYFQGNSAPDKSGLPSDRFSAERTGGSVSTLTIQRTQQEDSAVYLCASSLGTSVYEQYFGPGTRLTVT.

This clonotype was seen only a few times. The V and J genes are TRBV12-3 or TRBV12-4 and TRBJ2-1; 10 positions match TRBD1. This CDR3 contains 15 residues. V lost 6 bases, J lost 5 bases, and 7 bases stayed unmatched. This chain's CDR3 is CASRHSTGGNNEQFF. CDR3 DNA: TGTGCCAGCAGACACTCGACAGGGGGCAACAATGAGCAGTTCTTC.

This clonotype rates as medium-sized. This chain links TRBV29-1 with TRBJ2-1; 7 nucleotides agree with TRBD1. The length of the CDR3 is 12 residues. Looked up from germline, CDR1 is SQVTM and CDR2 is ANQGSEA. Trimming at V came to 3 bases and at J to 6 bases, leaving 2 bases not matched to a gene. The CDR3 coding sequence is TGCAGCGTTGATAAGGGGGCCAATGAGCAGTTCTTC. Protein sequence: CSVDKGANEQFF.

This chain joins TRBV23-1 and TRBJ2-3; 7 positions match TRBD1. TRBV23-1 is an ORF; its function is uncertain. Unmatched junction bases numbered 6, after V lost 10 bases and J lost 2 bases. The CDR3 is 13 amino acids. CDR3 loop: CAKRDRITDTQYF. The CDR3 region has the DNA TGCGCCAAACGGGACAGAATCACAGATACGCAGTATTTT.

Concerning this clonotype itself: A much larger clone lies a single base off, so this may be a read error. The V and J genes are TRBV5-8 and TRBJ2-1; D gene ambiguous. The CDR3 covers 12 residues. The V gene's germline CDR1 is SGHTS and CDR2 YDEGEE. The chain's CDR3 is CASSLVNNEQIF. CDR3 in DNA: TGTGCCAGCAGCTTGGTAAACAATGAGCAGATCTTC.